This entry lists 10 T cell receptor beta chains sequenced from one sample in a study of blood T cell repertoires in COVID-19. The protocol was immunoSEQ multiplex PCR, while the TCRdb copy is restricted to in-frame clones and leaves out a portion. The table includes 140,000 or so clones, over 80% detected once. The sequencing input was peripheral blood. These receptors all come from a man between 50 and 59 years old who had recovered from COVID-19.

There are a few counts of this clone. This CDR3 reads CASSYQGSDEQYF. DNA for the CDR3: TGTGCCAGCAGTTACCAGGGGAGCGACGAGCAGTACTTC. The chain has TRBV6-2 or TRBV6-3 and TRBJ2-7, with D perhaps matching TRBD1 (6 bases). Looked up from germline, CDR1 is MNHEY and CDR2 is SVGEGT. The V gene lost 2 bases and the J gene lost 5 bases, with 10 bases spanning the gap. The CDR3 runs 13 residues.

The chain joins TRBV6-1 to TRBJ1-4, with unresolved D. The CDR3 runs to 13 residues. V gave up 2 bases and J gave up 10 bases, with 11 bases separating them. Germline CDR1 and CDR2: MNHNS and SASEGT. The CDR3 DNA follows: TGTGCCAGCAGTGAACTCTTGAGGTCAAAACTGTTTTTT. This codes for CASSELLRSKLFF.

The chain employs TRBV5-1 and TRBJ2-5, with D possibly matching TRBD1 (5 bases). This CDR3 is built from 14 residues. The V end lost 4 bases, the J end lost 2 bases, and 12 bases lay between the germline ends. Germline lookup yields CDR1 SGHRS and CDR2 YFSETQ. The CDR3 nucleotides are TGCGCCAGCAGCCTGCAGGGTAGTCAAGAGACCCAGTACTTC. Protein product: CASSLQGSQETQYF.

This chain links TRBV19 with TRBJ2-5; D may be TRBD1 (5 bases). V dropped 5 bases and J dropped 5 bases, with 18 bases sitting between them. Germline values: CDR1 LNHDA, CDR2 SQIVND (reference sequence). There are 15 residues in the CDR3. Here the CDR3 reads CASSESRVSIETQYF. The DNA of the CDR3 is TGTGCCAGTAGTGAATCCAGGGTATCCATTGAGACCCAGTACTTC. Based on the CDR3 plus reference TRBV19 and TRBJ2-5, the full variable domain is DGGITQSPKYLFRKEGQNVTLSCEQNLNHDAMYWYRQDPGQGLRLIYYSQIVNDFQKGDIAEGYSVSREKKESFPLTVTSAQKNPTAFYLCASSESRVSIETQYFGPGTRLLVL.

The J gene is TRBJ2-5, the V gene TRBV30, with 8 bases lining up with TRBD2. The CDR3 is 17 amino acids. V lost 1 base, J lost 1 base, and 11 bases stayed unmatched. Germline V gives CDR1 GTSNPN, CDR2 SVGIG (reference sequence). DNA for the CDR3: TGTGCCTGGAGTGGGGTCGTTTCTCGGGGGGGCCAAGAGACCCAGTACTTC. Protein sequence: CAWSGVVSRGGQETQYF.

V usage is TRBV5-4 and J usage is TRBJ1-2, with D perhaps matching TRBD1 (5 bases). V was cut by 4 bases and J by 1 base, with 14 bases left in between. Germline V gene sequence: CDR1 SGHNT, CDR2 YYREEE (reference sequence). This CDR3 has 15 residues. The CDR3 nucleotides are TGTGCCAGCAGCCCGGACGGGGGTGGTAACTATGGCTACACCTTC. As protein: CASSPDGGGNYGYTF.

V and J are TRBV3-1 (or the pseudogene TRBV3-2) and TRBJ1-3; D is ambiguous. Per the germline V gene, CDR1 is LGHDT and CDR2 is YNNKEL (reference sequence). V lost 3 bases and J 4 bases, leaving 10 bases between the germline ends. The CDR3 is 14 amino acids. The CDR3 DNA reads as TGTGCCAGCAGCCAGATTGCTAGGGGAAACACCATATATTTT. It is translated as CASSQIARGNTIYF.

In this sample, this clone turned up once. The V call is TRBV3-1 (or the pseudogene TRBV3-2), the J call TRBJ1-5, with no clear D. CDR1 LGHDT and CDR2 YNNKEL come from the germline V gene (reference sequence). The ends were cut back, 2 bases at V and 1 base at J, with 12 bases in the middle. This CDR3 contains 16 residues. CDR3 DNA: TGTGCCAGCAGCCAACAACCGAGCGGGAGCAATCAGCCCCAGCATTTT. It yields the protein CASSQQPSGSNQPQHF.

The chain carries TRBV9 and TRBJ2-1; D unclear. This CDR3 spans 13 amino acids. Germline CDR1 is SGDLS and CDR2 is YYNGEE. Trimming removed 4 bases at V and 5 bases at J, with 10 bases between. In DNA, the CDR3 is TGTGCCAGCAGCCCCCGATCAGACAATGAGCAGTTCTTC. Translating gives CASSPRSDNEQFF. Together with reference TRBV9 and TRBJ2-1, the CDR3 gives the full variable domain: DSGVTQTPKHLITATGQRVTLRCSPRSGDLSVYWYQQSLDQGLQFLIQYYNGEERAKGNILERFSAQQFPDLHSELNLSSLELGDSALYFCASSPRSDNEQFFGPGTRLTVL.

The rearrangement joins TRBV6-2 or TRBV6-3 to TRBJ2-1; D ambiguous. The CDR3 loop spans 14 amino acids. Germline V lookup: CDR1 MNHEY, CDR2 SVGEGT. Trimming left V 7 bases short and J 6 bases short, with 16 bases between. CDR3 DNA sequence: TGTGCCAGCACCCCGTCGGGTAGTTCCAATGAGCAGTTCTTC. Its protein product is CASTPSGSSNEQFF.